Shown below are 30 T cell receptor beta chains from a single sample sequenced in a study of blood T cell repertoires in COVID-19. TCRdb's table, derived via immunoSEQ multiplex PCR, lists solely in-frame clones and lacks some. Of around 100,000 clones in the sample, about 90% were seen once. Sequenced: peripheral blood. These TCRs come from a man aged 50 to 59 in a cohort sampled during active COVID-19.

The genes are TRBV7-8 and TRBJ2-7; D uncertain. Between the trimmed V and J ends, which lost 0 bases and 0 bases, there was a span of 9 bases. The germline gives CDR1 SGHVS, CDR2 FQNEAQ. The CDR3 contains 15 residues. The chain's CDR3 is CASSLAHHGSYEQYV. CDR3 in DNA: TGTGCCAGCAGCTTAGCCCACCACGGCTCCTACGAGCAGTACGTC.

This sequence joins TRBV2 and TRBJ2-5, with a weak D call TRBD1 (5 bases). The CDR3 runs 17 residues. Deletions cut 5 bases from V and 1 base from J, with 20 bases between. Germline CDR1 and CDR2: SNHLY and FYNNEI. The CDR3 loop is CASSPYKGINSQETQYF. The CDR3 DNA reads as TGTGCCAGCAGTCCCTACAAGGGGATCAACTCCCAAGAGACCCAGTACTTC.

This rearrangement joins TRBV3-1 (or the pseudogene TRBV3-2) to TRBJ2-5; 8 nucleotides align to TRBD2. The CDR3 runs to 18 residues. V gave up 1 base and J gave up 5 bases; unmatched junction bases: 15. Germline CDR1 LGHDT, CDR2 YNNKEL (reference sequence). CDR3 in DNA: TGTGCCAGCAGCCAAGTTCTTGGTTCGGGGGGGCCTAGGGAGACCCAGTACTTC. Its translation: CASSQVLGSGGPRETQYF.

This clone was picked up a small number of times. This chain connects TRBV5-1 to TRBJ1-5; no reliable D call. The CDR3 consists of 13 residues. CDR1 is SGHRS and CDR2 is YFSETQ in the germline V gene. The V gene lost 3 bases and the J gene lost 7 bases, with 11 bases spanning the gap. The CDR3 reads CASSSLVGQPQHF. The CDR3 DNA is TGCGCCAGCAGCTCCCTGGTGGGCCAGCCCCAGCATTTT. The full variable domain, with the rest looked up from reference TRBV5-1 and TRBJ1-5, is KAGVTQTPRYLIKTRGQQVTLSCSPISGHRSVSWYQQTPGQGLQFLFEYFSETQRNKGNFPGRFSGRQFSNSRSEMNVSTLELGDSALYLCASSSLVGQPQHFGDGTRLSIL.

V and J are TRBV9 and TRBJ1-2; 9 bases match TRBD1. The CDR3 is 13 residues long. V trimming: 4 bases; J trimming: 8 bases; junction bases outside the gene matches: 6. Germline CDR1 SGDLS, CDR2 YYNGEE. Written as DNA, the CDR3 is TGTGCCAGCAGCCAGGGACAGGGAGGGGGCTACACCTTC. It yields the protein CASSQGQGGGYTF.

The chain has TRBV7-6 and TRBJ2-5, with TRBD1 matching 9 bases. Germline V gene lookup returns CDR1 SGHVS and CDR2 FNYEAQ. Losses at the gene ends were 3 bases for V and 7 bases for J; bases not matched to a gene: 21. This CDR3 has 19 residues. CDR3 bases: TGTGCCAGCAGCTTGGGGACAGGGACCCTAGGGGTCGCCGGGGGGACCCAGTACTTC. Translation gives CASSLGTGTLGVAGGTQYF.

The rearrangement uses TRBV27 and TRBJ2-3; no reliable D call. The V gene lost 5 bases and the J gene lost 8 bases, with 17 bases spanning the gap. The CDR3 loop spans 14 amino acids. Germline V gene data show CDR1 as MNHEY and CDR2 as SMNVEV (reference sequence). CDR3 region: CASSPYRFSGTQYF. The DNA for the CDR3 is TGTGCCAGCAGTCCGTACCGATTTAGTGGTACGCAGTATTTT.

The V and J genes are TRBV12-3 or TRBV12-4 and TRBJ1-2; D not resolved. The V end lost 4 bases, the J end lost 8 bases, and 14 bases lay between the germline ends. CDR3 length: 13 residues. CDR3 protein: CASSSGRSGGYTF. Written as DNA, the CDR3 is TGTGCCAGCAGTTCCGGCCGGTCCGGGGGCTACACCTTC.

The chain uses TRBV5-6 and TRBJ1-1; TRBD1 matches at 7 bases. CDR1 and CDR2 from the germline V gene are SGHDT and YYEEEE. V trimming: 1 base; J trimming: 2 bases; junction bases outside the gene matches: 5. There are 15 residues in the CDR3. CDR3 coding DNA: TGTGCCAGCAGCTTGAGTCGACAGGGAAACACTGAAGCTTTCTTT. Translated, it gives CASSLSRQGNTEAFF.

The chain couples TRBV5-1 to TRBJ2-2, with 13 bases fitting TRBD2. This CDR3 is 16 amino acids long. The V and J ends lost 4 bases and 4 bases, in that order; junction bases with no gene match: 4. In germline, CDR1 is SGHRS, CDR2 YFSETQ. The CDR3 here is CASSRTSGGGTGELFF. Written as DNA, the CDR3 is TGCGCCAGCAGCAGGACTAGCGGGGGCGGCACCGGGGAGCTGTTTTTT.

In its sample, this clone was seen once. CDR3 region: CASSLGRLAGLSTDTQYF. Written as DNA, the CDR3 is TGTGCCAGCAGCTTAGGGAGACTAGCGGGGTTGAGCACAGATACGCAGTATTTT. The chain has TRBV11-3 and TRBJ2-3; TRBD2 aligns across 11 bases. The CDR3 covers 18 residues. V trimming: 1 base; J trimming: 0 bases; junction bases outside the gene matches: 6. Germline-derived CDR1 and CDR2 are SGHNT and YENEEA.

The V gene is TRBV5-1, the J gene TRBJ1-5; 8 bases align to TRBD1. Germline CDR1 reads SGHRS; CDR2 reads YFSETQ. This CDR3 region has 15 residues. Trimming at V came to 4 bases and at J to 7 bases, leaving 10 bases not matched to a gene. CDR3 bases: TGCGCCAGCAGCCGTGATGACAGGGGACAGCAGCCCCAGCATTTT. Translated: CASSRDDRGQQPQHF.

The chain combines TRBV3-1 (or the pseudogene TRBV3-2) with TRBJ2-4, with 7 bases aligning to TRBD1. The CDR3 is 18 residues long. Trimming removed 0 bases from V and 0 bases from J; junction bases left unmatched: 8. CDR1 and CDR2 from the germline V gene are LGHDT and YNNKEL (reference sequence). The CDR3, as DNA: TGTGCCAGCAGCCAAGACGGGACAGTATTACTAGCCAAAAACATTCAGTACTTC. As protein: CASSQDGTVLLAKNIQYF.

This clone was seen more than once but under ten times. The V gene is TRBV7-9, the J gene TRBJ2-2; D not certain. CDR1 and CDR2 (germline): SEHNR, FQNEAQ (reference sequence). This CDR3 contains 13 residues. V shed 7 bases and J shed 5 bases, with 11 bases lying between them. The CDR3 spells CASITTGTGELFF. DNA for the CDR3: TGTGCCAGCATCACTACTGGTACCGGGGAGCTGTTTTTT.

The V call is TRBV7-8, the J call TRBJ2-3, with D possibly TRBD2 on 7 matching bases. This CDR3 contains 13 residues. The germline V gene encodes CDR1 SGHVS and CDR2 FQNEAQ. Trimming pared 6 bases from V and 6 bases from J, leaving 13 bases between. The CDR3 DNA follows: TGTGCCAGCAGGAGGGGGGGACGGGATACGCAGTATTTT. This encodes CASRRGGRDTQYF.

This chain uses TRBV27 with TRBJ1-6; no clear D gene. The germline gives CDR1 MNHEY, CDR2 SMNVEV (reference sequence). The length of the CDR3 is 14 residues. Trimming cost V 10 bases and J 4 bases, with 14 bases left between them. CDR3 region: CATHPRGYNSPLHF. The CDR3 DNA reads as TGTGCCACCCATCCACGGGGATATAATTCACCCCTCCACTTT.

CDR3 in amino acids: CASSSLGQGGNEQFF. The CDR3 DNA is TGTGCCAGTAGTAGCCTGGGACAGGGTGGGAATGAGCAGTTCTTC. The rearrangement links TRBV19 to TRBJ2-1; 9 bases agree with TRBD1. V lost 4 bases, J lost 7 bases, and 8 bases stayed unmatched. Per the germline V gene, CDR1 is LNHDA and CDR2 is SQIVND (reference sequence). The CDR3 runs to 15 residues.

The CDR3 protein is CASSQETGQRREQYF. DNA for the CDR3: TGCGCCAGCAGCCAAGAAACAGGGCAACGGCGGGAGCAGTACTTC. The chain carries TRBV4-3 and TRBJ2-7; TRBD1 is a possible D gene (6 bases). With 0 bases removed from V and 7 bases from J, the gap between germline ends came to 16 bases. Germline V gene sequence: CDR1 LGHNA, CDR2 YSLEER. The CDR3 consists of 15 residues.

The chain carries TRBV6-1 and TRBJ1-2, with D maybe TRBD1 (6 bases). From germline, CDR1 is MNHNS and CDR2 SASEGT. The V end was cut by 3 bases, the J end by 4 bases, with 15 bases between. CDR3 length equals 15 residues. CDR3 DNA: TGTGCCAGCAGTGAGGCATGGGGGCTGGCCTATGGCTACACCTTC. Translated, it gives CASSEAWGLAYGYTF.

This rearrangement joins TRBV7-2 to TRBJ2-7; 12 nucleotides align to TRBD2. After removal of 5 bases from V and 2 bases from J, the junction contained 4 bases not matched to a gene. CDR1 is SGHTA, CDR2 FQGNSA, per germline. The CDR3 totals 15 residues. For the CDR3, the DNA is TGTGCCAGCAGCCGGACTAGCGGGGCCACCTACGAGCAGTACTTC. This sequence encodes CASSRTSGATYEQYF.

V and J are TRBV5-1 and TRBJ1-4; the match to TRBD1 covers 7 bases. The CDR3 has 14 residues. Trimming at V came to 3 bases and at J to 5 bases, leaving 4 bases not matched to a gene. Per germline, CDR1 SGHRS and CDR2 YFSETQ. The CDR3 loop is CASSSGQWNEKLFF. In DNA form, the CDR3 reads TGCGCCAGCAGCTCGGGACAGTGGAATGAAAAACTGTTTTTT.

CDR3 sequence: CATSDRRGPSNEQFF. The CDR3 nucleotides are TGTGCCACCAGTGATAGGAGGGGCCCCTCCAATGAGCAGTTCTTC. The chain is built from TRBV24-1 and TRBJ2-1; tentatively, D is TRBD2 (6 bases). Germline assignment: CDR1 KGHDR and CDR2 SFDVKD. V lost 3 bases and J lost 6, with 14 bases in between. This CDR3 has 15 residues.

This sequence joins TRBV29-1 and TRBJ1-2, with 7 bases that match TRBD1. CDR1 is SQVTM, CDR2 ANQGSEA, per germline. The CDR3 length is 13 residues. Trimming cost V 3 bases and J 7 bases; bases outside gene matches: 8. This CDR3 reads CSVDTGDPGGYTF. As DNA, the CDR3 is TGCAGCGTTGACACAGGGGACCCGGGTGGCTACACCTTC.

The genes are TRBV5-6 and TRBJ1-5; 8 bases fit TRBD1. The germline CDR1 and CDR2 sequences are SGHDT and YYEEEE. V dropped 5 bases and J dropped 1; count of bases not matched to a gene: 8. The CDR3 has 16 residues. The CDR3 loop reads CASRSFGQGSNQPQHF. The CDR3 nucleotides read TGTGCCAGCAGGTCCTTTGGACAGGGAAGCAATCAGCCCCAGCATTTT.

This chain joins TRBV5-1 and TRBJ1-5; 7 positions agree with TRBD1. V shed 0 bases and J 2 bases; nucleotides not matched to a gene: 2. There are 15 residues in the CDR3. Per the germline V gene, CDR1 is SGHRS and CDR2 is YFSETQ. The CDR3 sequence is CASSLEGAGNQPQHF. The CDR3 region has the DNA TGCGCCAGCAGCTTGGAGGGGGCTGGCAATCAGCCCCAGCATTTT.

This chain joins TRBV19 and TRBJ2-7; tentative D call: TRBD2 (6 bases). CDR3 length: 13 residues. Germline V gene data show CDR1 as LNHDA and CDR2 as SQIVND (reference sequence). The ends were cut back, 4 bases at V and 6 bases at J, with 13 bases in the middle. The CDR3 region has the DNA TGTGCCAGTAGTACACAGAGGGGAGGCGAGCAGTACGTC. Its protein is CASSTQRGGEQYV.

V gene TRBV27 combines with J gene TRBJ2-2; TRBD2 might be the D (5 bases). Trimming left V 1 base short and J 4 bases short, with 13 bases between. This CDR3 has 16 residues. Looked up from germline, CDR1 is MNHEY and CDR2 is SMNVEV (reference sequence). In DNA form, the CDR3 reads TGTGCCAGCAGTTTATTTGCCGGGGTTAGCACCGGGGAGCTGTTTTTT. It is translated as CASSLFAGVSTGELFF.

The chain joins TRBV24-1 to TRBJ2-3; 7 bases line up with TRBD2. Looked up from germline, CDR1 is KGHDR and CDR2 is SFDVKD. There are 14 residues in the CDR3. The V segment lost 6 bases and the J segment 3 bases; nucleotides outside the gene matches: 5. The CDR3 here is CATSRTSRTDTQYF. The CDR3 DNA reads TGTGCCACCAGTAGGACTAGTAGGACAGATACGCAGTATTTT.

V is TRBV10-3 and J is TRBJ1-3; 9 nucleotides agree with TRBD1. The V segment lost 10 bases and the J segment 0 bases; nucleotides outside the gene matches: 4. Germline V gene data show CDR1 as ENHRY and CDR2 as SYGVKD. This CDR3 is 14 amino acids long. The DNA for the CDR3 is TGTGCCAGCCGGGACAGGGACTCTGGAAACACCATATATTTT. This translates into CASRDRDSGNTIYF.

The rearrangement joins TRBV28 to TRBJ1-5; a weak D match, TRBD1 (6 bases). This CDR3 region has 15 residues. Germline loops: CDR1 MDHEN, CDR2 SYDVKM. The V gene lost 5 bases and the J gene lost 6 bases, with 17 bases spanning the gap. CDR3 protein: CASSLAPGVTQPQHF. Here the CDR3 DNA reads TGTGCCAGCAGTCTAGCCCCAGGGGTCACTCAGCCCCAGCATTTT.